This T cell receptor (beta chain) was identified in a study of T cell responses to AZD1222 COVID-19 vaccine. Study conclusions and caveats: Just a handful of people given AZD1222 tested seropositive at baseline.

Details on this clone: The target antigen is unknown.

Sequencing used immunoSEQ multiplex PCR; TCRdb keeps in-frame clones, though not all of them. This table has 95,000 to 150,000 clones, about 92% appearing once. V was trimmed by 3 bases and J by 7 bases, leaving 6 bases between them. This CDR3 spans 12 amino acids. This rearrangement joins TRBV12-3 or TRBV12-4 to TRBJ1-4; D not resolved. Here the sequenced sample was peripheral blood, taken 28 days after the second AZD1222 dose. This clonotype originated in an adult who received the AZD1222 COVID-19 vaccine. The CDR3 nucleotides are TGTGCCAGCAGTTTGGGTGGTGAAAAACTGTTTTTT. Protein product: CASSLGGEKLFF.